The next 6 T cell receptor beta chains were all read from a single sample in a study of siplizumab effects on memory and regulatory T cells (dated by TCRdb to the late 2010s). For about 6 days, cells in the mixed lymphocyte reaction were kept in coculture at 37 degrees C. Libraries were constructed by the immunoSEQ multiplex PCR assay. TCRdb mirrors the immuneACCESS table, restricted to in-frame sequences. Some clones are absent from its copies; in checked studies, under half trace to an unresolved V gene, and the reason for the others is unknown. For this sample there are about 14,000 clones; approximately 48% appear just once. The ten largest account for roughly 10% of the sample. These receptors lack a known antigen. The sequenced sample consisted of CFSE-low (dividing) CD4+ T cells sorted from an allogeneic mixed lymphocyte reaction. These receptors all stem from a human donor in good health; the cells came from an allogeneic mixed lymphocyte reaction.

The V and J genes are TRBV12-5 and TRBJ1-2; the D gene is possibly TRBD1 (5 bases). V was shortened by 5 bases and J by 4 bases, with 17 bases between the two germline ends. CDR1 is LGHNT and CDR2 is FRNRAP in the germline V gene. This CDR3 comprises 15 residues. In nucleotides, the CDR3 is TGTGCTAGTGGTCGTGGGGGAACATCAGGCTATGGCTACACCTTC. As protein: CASGRGGTSGYGYTF.

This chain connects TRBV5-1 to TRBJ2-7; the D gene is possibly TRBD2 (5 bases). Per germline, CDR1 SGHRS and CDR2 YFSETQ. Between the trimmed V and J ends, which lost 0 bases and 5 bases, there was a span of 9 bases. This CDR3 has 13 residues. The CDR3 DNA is TGCGCCAGCAGCTTGGCCGGGGTCCACGAGCAGTACTTC. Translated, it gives CASSLAGVHEQYF.

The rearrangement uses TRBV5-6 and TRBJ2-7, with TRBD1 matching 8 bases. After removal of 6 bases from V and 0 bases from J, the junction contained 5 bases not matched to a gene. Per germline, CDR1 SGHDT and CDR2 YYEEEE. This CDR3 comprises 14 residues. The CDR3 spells CASTWGTGSYEQYF. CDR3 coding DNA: TGTGCCAGCACCTGGGGGACAGGCTCCTACGAGCAGTACTTC.

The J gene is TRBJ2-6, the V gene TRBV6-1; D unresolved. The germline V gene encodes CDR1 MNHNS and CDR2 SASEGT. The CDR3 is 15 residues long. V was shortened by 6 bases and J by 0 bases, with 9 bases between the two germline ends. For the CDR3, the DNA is TGTGCCAGCAGCCTCGCCCCCTCTGGGGCCAACGTCCTGACTTTC. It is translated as CASSLAPSGANVLTF.

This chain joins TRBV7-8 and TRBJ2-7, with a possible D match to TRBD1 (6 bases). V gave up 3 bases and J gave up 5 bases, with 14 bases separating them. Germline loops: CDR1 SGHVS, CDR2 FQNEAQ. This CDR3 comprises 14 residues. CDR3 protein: CASSFRADRDEQYF. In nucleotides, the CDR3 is TGTGCCAGCAGCTTTAGGGCGGACAGAGACGAGCAGTACTTC.

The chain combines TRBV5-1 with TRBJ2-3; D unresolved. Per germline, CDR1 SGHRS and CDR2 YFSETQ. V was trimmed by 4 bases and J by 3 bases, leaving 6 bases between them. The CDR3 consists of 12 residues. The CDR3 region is CASSPTTDTQYF. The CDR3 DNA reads TGCGCCAGCAGCCCAACTACAGATACGCAGTATTTT.